The clone carrying this TCR beta chain was seen more than once but under ten times. Data came from immunoSEQ multiplex PCR; TCRdb stores just in-frame clones and leaves some out. This table has 270,000 or so clones, 70% to 90% appearing once. These data belong to a study of blood T cell repertoires in COVID-19. Study context: The United States, Italy and Spain provided the acute and convalescent COVID-19 samples. Sample material is recorded as cDNA or gDNA derived from T cells, B-cell-depleted T cells, or PBMCs.

Sequencing was carried out using PBMCs or T cells enriched from blood (not recorded which). The clonotype originates from a woman in her thirties with acute COVID-19.

CDR3 protein: CASSFMGNTIYF. CDR3 DNA sequence: TGTGCCAGCAGCTTTATGGGAAACACCATATATTTT. V is TRBV5-5 and J is TRBJ1-3; D not resolved. V shed 2 bases and J shed 4 bases, with 4 bases lying between them. This CDR3 has 12 residues. Per germline, CDR1 SGHKS and CDR2 YYEKEE (reference sequence).